The sequence of this TCR beta chain was determined in a study of cytomegalovirus exposure and HLA in healthy donors. Overall study findings and caveats: Excluded were some V segments that proved indistinguishable, including TRBV6-2 and TRBV6-3.

Germline V gene data show CDR1 as SNHLY and CDR2 as FYNNEI. The ends were cut back, 6 bases at V and 1 base at J, with 13 bases in the middle. The CDR3 totals 15 residues. The donors comprised healthy bone marrow donors. A note on this clone: The antigen remains unidentified.

In the PCR, 60 Vbeta and 13 Jbeta primers were used. Using immunoSEQ multiplex PCR, the repertoire was profiled, and TCRdb retains in-frame clones only, with some absent. The sample records some 110,000 clones, roughly 68% being singletons. The sample consisted of PBMCs. V and J are TRBV2 and TRBJ1-5; the D is unclear. The origin of this receptor is a woman aged 25 to 39 in good health and CMV-seronegative. The DNA of the CDR3 is TGTGCCAGCAGGCCAAATAGACAAAGCAATCAGCCCCAGCATTTT. The encoded protein is CASRPNRQSNQPQHF.